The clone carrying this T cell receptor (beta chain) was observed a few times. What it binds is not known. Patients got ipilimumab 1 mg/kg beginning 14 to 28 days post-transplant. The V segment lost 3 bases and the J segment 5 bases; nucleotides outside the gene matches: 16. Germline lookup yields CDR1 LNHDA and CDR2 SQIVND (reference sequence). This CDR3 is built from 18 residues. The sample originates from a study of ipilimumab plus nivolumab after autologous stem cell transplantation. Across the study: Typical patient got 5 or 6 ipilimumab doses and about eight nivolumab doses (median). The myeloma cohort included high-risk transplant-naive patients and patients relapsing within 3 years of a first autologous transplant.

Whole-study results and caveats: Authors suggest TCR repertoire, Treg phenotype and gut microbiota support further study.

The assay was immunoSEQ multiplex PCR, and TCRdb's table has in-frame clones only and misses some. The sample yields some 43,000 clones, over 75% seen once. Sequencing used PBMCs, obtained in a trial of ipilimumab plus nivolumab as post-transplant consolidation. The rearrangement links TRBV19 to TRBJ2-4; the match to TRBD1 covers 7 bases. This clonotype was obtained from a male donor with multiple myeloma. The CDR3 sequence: CASSMPTGQPGRENIQYF. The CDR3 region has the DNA TGTGCCAGTAGTATGCCAACGGGACAGCCGGGGCGAGAAAACATTCAGTACTTC.